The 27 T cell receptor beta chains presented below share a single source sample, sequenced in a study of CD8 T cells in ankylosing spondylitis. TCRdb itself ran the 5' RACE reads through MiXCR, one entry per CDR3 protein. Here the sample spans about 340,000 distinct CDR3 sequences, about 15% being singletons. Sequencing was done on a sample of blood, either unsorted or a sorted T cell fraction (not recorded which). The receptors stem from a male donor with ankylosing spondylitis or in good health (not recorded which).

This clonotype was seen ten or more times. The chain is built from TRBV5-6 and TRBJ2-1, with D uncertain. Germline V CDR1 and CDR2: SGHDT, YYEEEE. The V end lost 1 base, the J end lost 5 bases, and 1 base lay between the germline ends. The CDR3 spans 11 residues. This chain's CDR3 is CASSLHNEQFF. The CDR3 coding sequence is TGTGCCAGCAGCTTGCACAATGAGCAGTTCTTC.

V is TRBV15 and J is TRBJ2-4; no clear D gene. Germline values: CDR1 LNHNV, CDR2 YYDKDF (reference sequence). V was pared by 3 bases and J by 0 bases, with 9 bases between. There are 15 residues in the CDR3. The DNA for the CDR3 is TGTGCCACCAGCAGGGACGGTATAGCCAAAAACATTCAGTACTTC. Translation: CATSRDGIAKNIQYF.

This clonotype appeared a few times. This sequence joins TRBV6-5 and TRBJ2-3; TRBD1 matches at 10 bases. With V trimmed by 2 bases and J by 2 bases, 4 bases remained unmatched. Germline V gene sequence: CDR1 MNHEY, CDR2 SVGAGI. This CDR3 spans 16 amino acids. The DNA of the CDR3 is TGTGCCAGCAGTTACGGGACAGGGGCTAACACAGATACGCAGTATTTT. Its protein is CASSYGTGANTDTQYF.

As DNA, the CDR3 is TGTGCCAGCAGTGAAGGGGGTCAGGGCAATCAGCCCCAGCATTTT. Translation gives CASSEGGQGNQPQHF. The chain is built from TRBV6-1 and TRBJ1-5, with D unresolved. The V gene lost 1 base and the J gene lost 2 bases, with 9 bases spanning the gap. The CDR3 runs 15 residues. Germline CDR1 MNHNS, CDR2 SASEGT.

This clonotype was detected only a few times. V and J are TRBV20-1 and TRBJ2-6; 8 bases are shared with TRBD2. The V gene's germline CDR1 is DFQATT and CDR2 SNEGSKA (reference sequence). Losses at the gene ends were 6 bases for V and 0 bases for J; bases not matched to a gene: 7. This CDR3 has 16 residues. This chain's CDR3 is CSALRGGSSGANVLTF. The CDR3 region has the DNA TGCAGTGCCCTCCGGGGGGGAAGCTCTGGGGCCAACGTCCTGACTTTC.

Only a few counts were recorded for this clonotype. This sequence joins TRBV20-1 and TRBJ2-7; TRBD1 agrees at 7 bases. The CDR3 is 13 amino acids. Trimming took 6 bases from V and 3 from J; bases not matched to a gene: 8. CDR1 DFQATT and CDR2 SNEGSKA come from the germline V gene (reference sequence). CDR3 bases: TGCAGTGCCCAGGGGGTAGGTAACTACGAGCAGTACTTC. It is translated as CSAQGVGNYEQYF.

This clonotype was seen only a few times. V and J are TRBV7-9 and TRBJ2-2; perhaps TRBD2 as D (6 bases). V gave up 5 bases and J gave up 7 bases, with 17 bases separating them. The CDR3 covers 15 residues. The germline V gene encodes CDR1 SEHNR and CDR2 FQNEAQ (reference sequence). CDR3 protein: CASSLTAGRGGELFF. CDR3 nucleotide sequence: TGTGCCAGCAGCCTGACGGCGGGGCGGGGCGGGGAGCTGTTTTTT.

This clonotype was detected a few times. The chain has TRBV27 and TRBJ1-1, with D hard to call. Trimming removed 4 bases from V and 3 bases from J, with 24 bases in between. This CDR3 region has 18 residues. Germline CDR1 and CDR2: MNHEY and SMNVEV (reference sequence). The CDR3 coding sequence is TGTGCCAGCAGTTCTTCTACGAGAGGCCCCGGGCTCCACACTGAAGCTTTCTTT. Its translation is CASSSSTRGPGLHTEAFF.

CDR3 in amino acids: CASSEPAGLAGGPFQDTQYF. In DNA, the CDR3 is TGTGCCAGCAGCGAACCCGCAGGATTAGCGGGAGGGCCGTTCCAGGATACGCAGTATTTT. V usage is TRBV12-3 or TRBV12-4 and J usage is TRBJ2-3; 11 bases agree with TRBD2. This CDR3 has 20 amino acids. V dropped 6 bases and J dropped 6; count of bases not matched to a gene: 23.

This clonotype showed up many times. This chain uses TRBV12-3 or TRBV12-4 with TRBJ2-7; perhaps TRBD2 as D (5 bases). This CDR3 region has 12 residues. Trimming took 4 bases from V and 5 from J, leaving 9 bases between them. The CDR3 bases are TGTGCCAGCAGTTACCCGGAGGACGAGCAGTACTTC. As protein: CASSYPEDEQYF.

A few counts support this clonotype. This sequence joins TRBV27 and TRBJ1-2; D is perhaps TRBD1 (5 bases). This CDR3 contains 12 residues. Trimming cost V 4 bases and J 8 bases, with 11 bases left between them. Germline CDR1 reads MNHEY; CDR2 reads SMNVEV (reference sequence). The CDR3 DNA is TGTGCCAGCAGTTCAGGGAAATGGGGCTACACCTTC. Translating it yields CASSSGKWGYTF.

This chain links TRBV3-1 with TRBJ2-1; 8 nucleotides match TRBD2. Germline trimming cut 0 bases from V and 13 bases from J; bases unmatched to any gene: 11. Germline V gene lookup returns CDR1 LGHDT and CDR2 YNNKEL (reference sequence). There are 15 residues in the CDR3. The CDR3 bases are TGTGCCAGCAGCCAAGACGCCGGGGGGGGGCAAACTCAGTTCTTC. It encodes CASSQDAGGGQTQFF.

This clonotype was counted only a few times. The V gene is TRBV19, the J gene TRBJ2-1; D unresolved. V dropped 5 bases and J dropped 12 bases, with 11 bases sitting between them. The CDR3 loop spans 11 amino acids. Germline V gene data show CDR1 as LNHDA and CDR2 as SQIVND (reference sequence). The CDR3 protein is CASSFGLGQFF. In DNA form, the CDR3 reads TGTGCCAGTAGTTTTGGGCTGGGGCAGTTCTTC.

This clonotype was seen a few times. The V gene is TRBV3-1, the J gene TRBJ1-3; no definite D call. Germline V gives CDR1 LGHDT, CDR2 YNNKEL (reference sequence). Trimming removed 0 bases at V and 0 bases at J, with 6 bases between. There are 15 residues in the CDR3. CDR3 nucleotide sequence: TGTGCCAGCAGCCAAGAAAGTCGCTCTGGAAACACCATATATTTT. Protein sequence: CASSQESRSGNTIYF.

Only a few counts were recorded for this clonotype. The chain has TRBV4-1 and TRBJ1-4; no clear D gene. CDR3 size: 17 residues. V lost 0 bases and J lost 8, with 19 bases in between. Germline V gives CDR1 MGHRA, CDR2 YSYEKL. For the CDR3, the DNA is TGCGCCAGCAGCCAAGAAGCGGGAAAAAACCATTTGGAAAAACTGTTTTTT. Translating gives CASSQEAGKNHLEKLFF.

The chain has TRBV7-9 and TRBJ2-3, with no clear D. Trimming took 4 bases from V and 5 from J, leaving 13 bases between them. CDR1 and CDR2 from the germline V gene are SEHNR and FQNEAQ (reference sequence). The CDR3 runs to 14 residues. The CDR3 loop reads CASSSRSTGDTQYF. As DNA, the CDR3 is TGTGCCAGCAGCTCGCGGAGCACCGGAGATACGCAGTATTTT.

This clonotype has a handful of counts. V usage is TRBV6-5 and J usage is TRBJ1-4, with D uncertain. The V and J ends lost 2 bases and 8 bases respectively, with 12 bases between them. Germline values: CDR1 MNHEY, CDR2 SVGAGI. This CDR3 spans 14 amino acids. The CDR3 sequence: CASSYVGGGEKLFF. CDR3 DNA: TGTGCCAGCAGTTACGTCGGAGGCGGAGAAAAACTGTTTTTT.

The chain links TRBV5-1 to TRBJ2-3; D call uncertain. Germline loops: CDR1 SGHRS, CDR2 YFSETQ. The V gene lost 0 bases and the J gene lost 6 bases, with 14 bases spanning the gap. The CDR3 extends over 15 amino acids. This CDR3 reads CASSLGGIFPDTQYF. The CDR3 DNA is TGCGCCAGCAGCTTGGGTGGTATCTTCCCGGATACGCAGTATTTT.

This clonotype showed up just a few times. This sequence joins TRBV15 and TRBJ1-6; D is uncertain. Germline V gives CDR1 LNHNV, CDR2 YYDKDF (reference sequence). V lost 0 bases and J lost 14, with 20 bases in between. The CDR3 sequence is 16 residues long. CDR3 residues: CATSRDRSRAGKALHF. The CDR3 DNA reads TGTGCCACCAGCAGAGATAGGTCGAGGGCCGGAAAAGCCCTCCACTTT.

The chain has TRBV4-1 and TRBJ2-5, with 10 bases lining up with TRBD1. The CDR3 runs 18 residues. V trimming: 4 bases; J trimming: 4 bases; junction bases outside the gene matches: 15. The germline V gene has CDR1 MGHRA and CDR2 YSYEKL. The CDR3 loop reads CASSRPRDRGVKGETQYF. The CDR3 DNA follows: TGCGCCAGCAGCCGCCCCCGGGACAGGGGCGTTAAAGGAGAGACCCAGTACTTC.

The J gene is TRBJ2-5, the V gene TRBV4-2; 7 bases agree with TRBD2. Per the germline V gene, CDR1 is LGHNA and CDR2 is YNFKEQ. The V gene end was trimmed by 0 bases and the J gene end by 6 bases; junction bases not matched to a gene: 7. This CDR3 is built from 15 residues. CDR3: CASSQDLTSTKTQYF. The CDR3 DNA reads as TGTGCCAGCAGCCAAGATTTGACTAGCACGAAGACCCAGTACTTC.

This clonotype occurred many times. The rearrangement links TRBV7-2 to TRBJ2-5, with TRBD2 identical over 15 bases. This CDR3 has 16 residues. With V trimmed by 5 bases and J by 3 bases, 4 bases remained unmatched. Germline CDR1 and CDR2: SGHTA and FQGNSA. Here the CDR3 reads CASSRGTSGRKETQYF. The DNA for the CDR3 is TGTGCCAGCAGCCGCGGGACTAGCGGGAGGAAAGAGACCCAGTACTTC.

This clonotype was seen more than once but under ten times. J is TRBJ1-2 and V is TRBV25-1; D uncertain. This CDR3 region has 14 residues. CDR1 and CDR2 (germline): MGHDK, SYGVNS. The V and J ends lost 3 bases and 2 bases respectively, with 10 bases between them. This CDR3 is CASSDAGSNYGYTF. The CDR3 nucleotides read TGTGCCAGCAGTGACGCGGGATCCAACTATGGCTACACCTTC.

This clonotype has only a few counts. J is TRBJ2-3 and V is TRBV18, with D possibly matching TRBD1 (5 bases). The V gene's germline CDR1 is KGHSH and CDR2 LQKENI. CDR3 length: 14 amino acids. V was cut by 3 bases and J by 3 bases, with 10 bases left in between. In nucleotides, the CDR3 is TGTGCCAGCTCACCGTGGACACGTACAGATACGCAGTATTTT. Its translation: CASSPWTRTDTQYF.

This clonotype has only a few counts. CDR3 sequence reads: CASTLQPGVYGYTF. The CDR3 nucleotides read TGTGCCAGCACGCTACAACCGGGGGTATATGGCTACACCTTC. The chain is built from TRBV5-6 and TRBJ1-2; the D gene is possibly TRBD1 (5 bases). Trimming took off 6 bases at V and 5 bases at J, with 17 bases between the two ends. The CDR3 runs 14 residues. CDR1 SGHDT and CDR2 YYEEEE come from the germline V gene.

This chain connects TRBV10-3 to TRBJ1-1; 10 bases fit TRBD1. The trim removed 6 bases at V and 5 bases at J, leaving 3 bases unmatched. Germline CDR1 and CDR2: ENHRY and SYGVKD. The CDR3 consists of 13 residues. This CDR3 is CAIRGQGETEAFF. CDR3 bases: TGTGCCATCAGAGGACAGGGGGAAACTGAAGCTTTCTTT.

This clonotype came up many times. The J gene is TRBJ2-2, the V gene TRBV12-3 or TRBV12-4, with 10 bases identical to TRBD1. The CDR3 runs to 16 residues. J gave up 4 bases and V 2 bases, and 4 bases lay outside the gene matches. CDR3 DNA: TGTGCCAGCAGTTTAAGGACAGGGGGTCGCACCGGGGAGCTGTTTTTT. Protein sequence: CASSLRTGGRTGELFF.